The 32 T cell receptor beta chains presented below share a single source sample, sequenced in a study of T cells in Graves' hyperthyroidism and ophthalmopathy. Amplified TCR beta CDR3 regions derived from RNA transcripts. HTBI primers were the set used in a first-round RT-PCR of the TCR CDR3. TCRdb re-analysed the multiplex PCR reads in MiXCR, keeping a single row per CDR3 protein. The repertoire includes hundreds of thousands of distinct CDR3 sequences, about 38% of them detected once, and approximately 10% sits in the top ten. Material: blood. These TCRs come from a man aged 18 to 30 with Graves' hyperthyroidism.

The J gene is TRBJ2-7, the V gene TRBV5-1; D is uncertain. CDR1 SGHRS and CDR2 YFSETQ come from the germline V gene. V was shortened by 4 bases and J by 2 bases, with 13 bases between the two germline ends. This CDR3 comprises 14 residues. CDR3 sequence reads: CASSQEVATYEQYF. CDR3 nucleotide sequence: TGCGCCAGCAGCCAAGAAGTGGCCACCTACGAGCAGTACTTC.

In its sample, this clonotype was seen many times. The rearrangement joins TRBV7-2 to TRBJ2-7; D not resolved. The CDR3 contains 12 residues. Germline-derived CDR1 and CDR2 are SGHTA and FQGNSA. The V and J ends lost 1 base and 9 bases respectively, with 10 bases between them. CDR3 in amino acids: CASSLEVLGQYF. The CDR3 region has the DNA TGTGCCAGCAGCTTAGAAGTACTCGGGCAGTACTTC.

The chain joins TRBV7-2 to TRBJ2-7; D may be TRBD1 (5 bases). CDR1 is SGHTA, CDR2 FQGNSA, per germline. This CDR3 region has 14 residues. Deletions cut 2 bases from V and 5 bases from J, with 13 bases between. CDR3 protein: CASSLKGNGHEQYF. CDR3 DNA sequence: TGTGCCAGCAGCTTAAAGGGGAACGGCCACGAGCAGTACTTC.

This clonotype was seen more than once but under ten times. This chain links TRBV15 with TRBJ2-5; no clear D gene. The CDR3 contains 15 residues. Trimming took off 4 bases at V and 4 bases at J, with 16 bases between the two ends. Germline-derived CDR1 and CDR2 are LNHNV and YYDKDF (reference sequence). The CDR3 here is CATSISFSRPETQYF. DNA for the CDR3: TGTGCCACCAGCATTTCTTTTTCTCGACCAGAGACCCAGTACTTC. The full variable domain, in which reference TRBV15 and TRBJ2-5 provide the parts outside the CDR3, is DAMVIQNPRYQVTQFGKPVTLSCSQTLNHNVMYWYQQKSSQAPKLLFHYYDKDFNNEADTPDNFQSRRPNTSFCFLDIRSPGLGDTAMYLCATSISFSRPETQYFGPGTRLLVL.

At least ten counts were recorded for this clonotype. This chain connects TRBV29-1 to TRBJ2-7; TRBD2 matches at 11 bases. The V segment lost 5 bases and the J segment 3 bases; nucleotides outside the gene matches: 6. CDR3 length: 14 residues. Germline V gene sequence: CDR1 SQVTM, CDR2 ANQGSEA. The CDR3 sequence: CSVSGLADRYEQYF. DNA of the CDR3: TGCAGCGTTTCGGGACTAGCGGACCGCTACGAGCAGTACTTC.

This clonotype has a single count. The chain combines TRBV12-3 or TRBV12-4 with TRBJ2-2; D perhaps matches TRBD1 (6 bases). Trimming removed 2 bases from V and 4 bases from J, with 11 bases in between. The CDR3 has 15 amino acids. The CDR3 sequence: CASSLKEGGTGELFF. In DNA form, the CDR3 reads TGTGCCAGCAGTTTAAAGGAAGGGGGCACCGGGGAGCTGTTTTTT.

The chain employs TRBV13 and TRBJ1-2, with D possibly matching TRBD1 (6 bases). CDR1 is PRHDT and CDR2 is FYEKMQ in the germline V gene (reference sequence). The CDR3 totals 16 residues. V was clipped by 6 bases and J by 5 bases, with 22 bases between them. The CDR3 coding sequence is TGTGCCAGCAGTCGCGTCCACAGGGAAGGGATGTATGGCTACACCTTC. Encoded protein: CASSRVHREGMYGYTF.

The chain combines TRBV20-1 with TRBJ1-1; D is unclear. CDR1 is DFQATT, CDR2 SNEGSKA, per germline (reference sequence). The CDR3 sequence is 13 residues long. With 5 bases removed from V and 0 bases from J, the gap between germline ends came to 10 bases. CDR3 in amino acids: CSARALVNTEAFF. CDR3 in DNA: TGCAGTGCTCGTGCGCTAGTGAACACTGAAGCTTTCTTT.

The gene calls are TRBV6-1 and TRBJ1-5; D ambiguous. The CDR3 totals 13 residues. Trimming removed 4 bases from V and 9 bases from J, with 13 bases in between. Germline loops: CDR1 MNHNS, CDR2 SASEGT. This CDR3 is CASSATREAPQHF. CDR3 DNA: TGTGCCAGCAGTGCGACCCGGGAGGCGCCCCAGCATTTT.

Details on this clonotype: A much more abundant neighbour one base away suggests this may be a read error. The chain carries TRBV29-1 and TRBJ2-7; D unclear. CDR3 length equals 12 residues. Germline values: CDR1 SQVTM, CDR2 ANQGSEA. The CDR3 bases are TGCAGGGGTCCCCAAGGGAATCTCGAGCAGCACTTC. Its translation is CRGPQGNLEQHF.

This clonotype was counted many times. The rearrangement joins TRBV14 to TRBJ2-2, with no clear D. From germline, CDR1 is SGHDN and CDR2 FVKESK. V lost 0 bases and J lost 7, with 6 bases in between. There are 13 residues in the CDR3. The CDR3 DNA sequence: TGTGCCAGCAGCCAAGATCTCCTCGGGGAGCTGTTTTTT. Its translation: CASSQDLLGELFF.

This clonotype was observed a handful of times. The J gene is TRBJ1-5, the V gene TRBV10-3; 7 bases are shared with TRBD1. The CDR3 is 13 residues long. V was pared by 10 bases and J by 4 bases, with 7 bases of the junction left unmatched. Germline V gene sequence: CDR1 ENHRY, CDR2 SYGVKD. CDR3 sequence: CATGTVPNQPQHF. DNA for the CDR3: TGTGCCACCGGGACAGTCCCTAATCAGCCCCAGCATTTT.

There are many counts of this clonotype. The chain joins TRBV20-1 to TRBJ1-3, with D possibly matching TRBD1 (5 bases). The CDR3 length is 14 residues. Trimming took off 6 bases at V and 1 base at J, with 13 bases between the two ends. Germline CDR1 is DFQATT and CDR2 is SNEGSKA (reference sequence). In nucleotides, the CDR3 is TGCAGTGCGACTTACAGGACTTCTGGAAACACCATATATTTT. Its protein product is CSATYRTSGNTIYF.

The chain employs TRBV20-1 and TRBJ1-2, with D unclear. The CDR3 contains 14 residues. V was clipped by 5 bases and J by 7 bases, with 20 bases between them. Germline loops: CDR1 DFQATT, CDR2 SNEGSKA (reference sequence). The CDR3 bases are TGCAGTGCTCGAGGATCCGGTGAATTGGGTGGCTACACCTTC. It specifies CSARGSGELGGYTF.

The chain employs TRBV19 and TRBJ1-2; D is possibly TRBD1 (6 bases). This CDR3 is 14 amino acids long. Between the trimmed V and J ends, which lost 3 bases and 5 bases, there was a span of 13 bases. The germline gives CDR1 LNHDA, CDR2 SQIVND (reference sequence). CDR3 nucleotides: TGTGCCAGTAGTATTCCGGGACAAGGGTATGGCTACACCTTC. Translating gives CASSIPGQGYGYTF. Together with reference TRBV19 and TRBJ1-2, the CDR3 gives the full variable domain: DGGITQSPKYLFRKEGQNVTLSCEQNLNHDAMYWYRQDPGQGLRLIYYSQIVNDFQKGDIAEGYSVSREKKESFPLTVTSAQKNPTAFYLCASSIPGQGYGYTFGSGTRLTVV.

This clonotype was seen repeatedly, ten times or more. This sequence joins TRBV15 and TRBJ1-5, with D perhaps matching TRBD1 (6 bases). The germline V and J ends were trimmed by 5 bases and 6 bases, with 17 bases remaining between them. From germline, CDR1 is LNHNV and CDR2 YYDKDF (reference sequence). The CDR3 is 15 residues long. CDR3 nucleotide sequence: TGTGCCACCAGCCGGGACTTGGGGGCTAGTCAGCCCCAGCATTTT. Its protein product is CATSRDLGASQPQHF.

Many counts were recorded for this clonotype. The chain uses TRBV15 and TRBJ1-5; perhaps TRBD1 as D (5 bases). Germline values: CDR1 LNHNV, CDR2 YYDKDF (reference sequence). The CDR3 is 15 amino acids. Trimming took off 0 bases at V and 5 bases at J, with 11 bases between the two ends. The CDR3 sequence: CATSREQAGYQPQHF. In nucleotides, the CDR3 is TGTGCCACCAGCAGAGAACAGGCAGGATATCAGCCCCAGCATTTT.

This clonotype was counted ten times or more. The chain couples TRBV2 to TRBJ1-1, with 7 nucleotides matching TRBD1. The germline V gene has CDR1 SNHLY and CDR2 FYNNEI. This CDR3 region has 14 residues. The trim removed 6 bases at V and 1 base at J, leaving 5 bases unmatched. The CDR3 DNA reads TGTGCCAGCAGCCAGGACAGGCCGAACACTGAAGCTTTCTTT. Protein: CASSQDRPNTEAFF.

The CDR3 loop reads CSASLSSPNTGELFF. CDR3 sequence (DNA): TGCAGTGCTAGCCTCTCTTCCCCGAACACCGGGGAGCTGTTTTTT. The V and J genes are TRBV20-1 and TRBJ2-2; no clear D gene. This CDR3 has 15 residues. V was pared by 3 bases and J by 0 bases, with 11 bases between. CDR1 and CDR2 from the germline V gene are DFQATT and SNEGSKA (reference sequence).

The CDR3 loop reads CASSSAYSGGNTIYF. CDR3 in DNA: TGTGCCAGCAGCTCGGCATACTCGGGAGGAAACACCATATATTTT. The chain carries TRBV7-2 and TRBJ1-3, with D hard to call. The CDR3 covers 15 residues. Trimming stripped 4 bases from V and 4 bases from J, with 14 bases between. Germline CDR1 and CDR2: SGHTA and FQGNSA.

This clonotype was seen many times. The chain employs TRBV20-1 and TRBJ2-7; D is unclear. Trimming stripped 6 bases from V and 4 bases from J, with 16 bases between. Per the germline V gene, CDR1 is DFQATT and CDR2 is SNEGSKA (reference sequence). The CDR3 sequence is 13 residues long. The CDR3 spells CSAQRPGAYEQYF. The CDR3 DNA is TGCAGTGCCCAAAGACCGGGTGCTTACGAGCAGTACTTC.

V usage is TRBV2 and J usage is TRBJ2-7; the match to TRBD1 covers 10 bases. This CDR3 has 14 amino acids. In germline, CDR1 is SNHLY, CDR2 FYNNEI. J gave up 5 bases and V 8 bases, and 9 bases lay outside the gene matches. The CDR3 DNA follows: TGTGCCAGCCTGGACAGGGGGGGTGTCGACGAGCAGTACTTC. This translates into CASLDRGGVDEQYF.

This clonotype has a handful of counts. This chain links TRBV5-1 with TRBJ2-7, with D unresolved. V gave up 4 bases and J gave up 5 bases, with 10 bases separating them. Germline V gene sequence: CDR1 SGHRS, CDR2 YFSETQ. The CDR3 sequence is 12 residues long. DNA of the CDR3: TGCGCCAGCAGCACAACACCCCACGAGCAGTACTTC. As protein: CASSTTPHEQYF.

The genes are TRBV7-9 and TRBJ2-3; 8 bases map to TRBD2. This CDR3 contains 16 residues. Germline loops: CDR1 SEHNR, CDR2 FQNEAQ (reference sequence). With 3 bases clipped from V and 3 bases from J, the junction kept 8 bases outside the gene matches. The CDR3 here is CASSLGAGAQTDTQYF. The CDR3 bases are TGTGCCAGCAGCTTGGGAGCGGGGGCGCAAACAGATACGCAGTATTTT.

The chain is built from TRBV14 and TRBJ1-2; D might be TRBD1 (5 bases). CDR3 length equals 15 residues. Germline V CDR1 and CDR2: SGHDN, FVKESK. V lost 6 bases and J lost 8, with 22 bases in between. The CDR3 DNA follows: TGTGCCAGCAGTGAAAGGAGGGGCAACGATATAGGCTACACCTTC. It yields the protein CASSERRGNDIGYTF.

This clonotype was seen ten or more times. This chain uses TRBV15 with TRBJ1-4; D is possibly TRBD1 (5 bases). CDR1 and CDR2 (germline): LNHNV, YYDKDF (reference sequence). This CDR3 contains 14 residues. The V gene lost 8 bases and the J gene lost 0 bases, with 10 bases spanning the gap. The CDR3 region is CATRGRATNEKLFF. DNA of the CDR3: TGTGCCACCCGGGGCAGAGCAACTAATGAAAAACTGTTTTTT.

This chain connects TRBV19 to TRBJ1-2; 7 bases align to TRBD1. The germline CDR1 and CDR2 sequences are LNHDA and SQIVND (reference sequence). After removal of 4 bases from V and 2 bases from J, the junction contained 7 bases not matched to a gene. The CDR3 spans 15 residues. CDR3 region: CASSTPDRENYGYTF. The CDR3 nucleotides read TGTGCCAGTAGTACCCCCGACAGGGAAAACTATGGCTACACCTTC.

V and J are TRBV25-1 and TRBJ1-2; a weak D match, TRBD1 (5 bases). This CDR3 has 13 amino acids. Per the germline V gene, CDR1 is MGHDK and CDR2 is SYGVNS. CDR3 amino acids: CARVGGGGYGYTF. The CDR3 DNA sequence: TGTGCTAGAGTGGGGGGTGGCGGCTATGGCTACACCTTC.

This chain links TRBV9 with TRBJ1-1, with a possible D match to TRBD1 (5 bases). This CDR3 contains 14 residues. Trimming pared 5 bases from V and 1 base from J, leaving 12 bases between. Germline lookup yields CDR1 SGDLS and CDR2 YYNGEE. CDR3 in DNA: TGTGCCAGCAGTTTTCGACAGAAGAACACTGAAGCTTTCTTT. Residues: CASSFRQKNTEAFF.

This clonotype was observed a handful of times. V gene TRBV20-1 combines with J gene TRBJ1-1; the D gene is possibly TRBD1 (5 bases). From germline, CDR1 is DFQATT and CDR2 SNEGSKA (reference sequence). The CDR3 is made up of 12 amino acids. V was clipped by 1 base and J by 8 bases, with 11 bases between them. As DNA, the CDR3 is TGCAGTGCTAGAGGACCCGGGGGGGAAGCTTTCTTT. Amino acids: CSARGPGGEAFF.

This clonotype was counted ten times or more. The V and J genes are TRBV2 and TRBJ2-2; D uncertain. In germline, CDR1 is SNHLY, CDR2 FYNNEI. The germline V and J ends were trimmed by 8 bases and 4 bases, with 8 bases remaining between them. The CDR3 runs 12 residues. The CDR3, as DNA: TGTGCCAGCCGAACCCGCACCGGGGAGCTGTTTTTT. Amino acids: CASRTRTGELFF. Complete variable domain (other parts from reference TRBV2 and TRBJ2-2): EPEVTQTPSHQVTQMGQEVILRCVPISNHLYFYWYRQILGQKVEFLVSFYNNEISEKSEIFDDQFSVERPDGSNFTLKIRSTKLEDSAMYFCASRTRTGELFFGEGSRLTVL.

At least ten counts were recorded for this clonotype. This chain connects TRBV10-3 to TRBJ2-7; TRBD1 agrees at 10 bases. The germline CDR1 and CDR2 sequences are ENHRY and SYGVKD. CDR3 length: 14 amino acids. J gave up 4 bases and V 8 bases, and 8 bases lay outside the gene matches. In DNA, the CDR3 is TGTGCCATCCTTTTAGACAGGGGGCCGTACGAGCAGTACTTC. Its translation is CAILLDRGPYEQYF.